The T cell receptor beta chain described here comes from a study of beta chain features in type 1 diabetes. About the research overall: Patients did not differ from healthy donors in age, gender or cell yield.

CDR1 and CDR2 from the germline V gene are SQVTM and ANQGSEA. The CDR3 is 11 residues long. Trimming shortened V by 7 bases and J by 0 bases, and 6 bases separated the two germline ends. On this clone: Its antigen is undetermined.

The study, taken as a whole, reports: The similarity of naive, central memory and Treg TCRB repertoires appeared greater among patients than among healthy donors. Among all four CD4+ subsets, Type 1 diabetes patients had TCRB CDR3s that were moderately but significantly shorter.

The authors reverse transcribed all of the isolated RNA, so sequencing captured expressed TCRB transcripts. Profiled with immunoSEQ multiplex PCR; TCRdb holds only in-frame clones, not every one. The sample records 850,000 to 900,000 clones, 17% being singletons. The sequencing sample was made of naive CD4+ T cells from blood. The V call is TRBV29-1, the J call TRBJ1-1; no clear D. The source of this sequence is a woman aged 18 to 35 in good health. CDR3 amino acids: CSAAVNTEAFF. CDR3 nucleotides: TGCAGCGCCGCAGTGAACACTGAAGCTTTCTTT. The variable domain in full, with the rest retrieved from reference TRBV29-1 and TRBJ1-1, is SAVISQKPSRDICQRGTSLTIQCQVDSQVTMMFWYRQQPGQSLTLIATANQGSEATYESGFVIDKFPISRPNLTFSTLTVSNMSPEDSSIYLCSAAVNTEAFFGQGTRLTVV.